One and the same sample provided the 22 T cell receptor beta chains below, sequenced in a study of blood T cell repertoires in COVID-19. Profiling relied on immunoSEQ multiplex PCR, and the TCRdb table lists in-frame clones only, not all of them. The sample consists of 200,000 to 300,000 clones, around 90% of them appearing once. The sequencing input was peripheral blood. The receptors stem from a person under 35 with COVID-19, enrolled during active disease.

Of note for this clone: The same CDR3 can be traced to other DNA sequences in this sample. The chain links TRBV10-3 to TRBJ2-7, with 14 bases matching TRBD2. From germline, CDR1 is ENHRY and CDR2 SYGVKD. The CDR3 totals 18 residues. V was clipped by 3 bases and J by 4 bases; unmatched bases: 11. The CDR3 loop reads CAISDPGLAGAITYEQYF. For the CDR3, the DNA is TGTGCCATCAGTGACCCGGGACTAGCGGGAGCAATAACTTACGAGCAGTACTTC.

CDR3 nucleotide sequence: TGTGCCAGCAGCTTAGGACAGACTAGCAATCAGCCCCAGCATTTT. It encodes CASSLGQTSNQPQHF. The J gene is TRBJ1-5, the V gene TRBV7-9, with D possibly TRBD1 on 5 matching bases. Germline V gene lookup returns CDR1 SEHNR and CDR2 FQNEAQ (reference sequence). Trimming shortened V by 1 base and J by 0 bases, and 7 bases separated the two germline ends. The CDR3 is 15 residues long. The whole variable domain, remainder taken from reference TRBV7-9 and TRBJ1-5, is DTGVSQNPRHKITKRGQNVTFRCDPISEHNRLYWYRQTLGQGPEFLTYFQNEAQLEKSRLLSDRFSAERPKGSFSTLEIQRTEQGDSAMYLCASSLGQTSNQPQHFGDGTRLSIL.

The CDR3 spells CATSDEAPTDTYNEQFF. The DNA for the CDR3 is TGTGCCACCAGTGATGAAGCTCCTACGGACACCTACAATGAGCAGTTCTTC. The genes are TRBV24-1 and TRBJ2-1; tentatively, D is TRBD1 (5 bases). The germline V and J ends were trimmed by 3 bases and 2 bases, with 16 bases remaining between them. This CDR3 is 17 amino acids long. Germline V CDR1 and CDR2: KGHDR, SFDVKD.

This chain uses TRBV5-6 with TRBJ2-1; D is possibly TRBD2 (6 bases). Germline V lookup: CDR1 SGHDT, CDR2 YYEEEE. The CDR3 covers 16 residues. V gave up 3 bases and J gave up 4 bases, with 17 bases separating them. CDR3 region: CASSWEAGSGYNEQFF. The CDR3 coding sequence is TGTGCCAGCAGCTGGGAGGCGGGGAGTGGGTACAATGAGCAGTTCTTC.

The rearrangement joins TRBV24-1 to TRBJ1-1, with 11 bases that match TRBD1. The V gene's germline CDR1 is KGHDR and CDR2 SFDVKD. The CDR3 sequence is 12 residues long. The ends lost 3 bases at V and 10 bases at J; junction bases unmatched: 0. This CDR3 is CATSDGTGGAFF. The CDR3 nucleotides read TGTGCCACCAGTGATGGGACAGGGGGAGCTTTCTTT.

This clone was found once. CDR3 nucleotides: TGTGCCAGCAGTTACGTGGGAGGGATCTACGAGCAGTACTTC. Translating gives CASSYVGGIYEQYF. The rearrangement uses TRBV6-2 or TRBV6-3 and TRBJ2-7; the match to TRBD2 covers 7 bases. The CDR3 loop spans 14 amino acids. In germline, CDR1 is MNHEY, CDR2 SVGEGT. V gave up 2 bases and J gave up 3 bases; unmatched junction bases: 4.

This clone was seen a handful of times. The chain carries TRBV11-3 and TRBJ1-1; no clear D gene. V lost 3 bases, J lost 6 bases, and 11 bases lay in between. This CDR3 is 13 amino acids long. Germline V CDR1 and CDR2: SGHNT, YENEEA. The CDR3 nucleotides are TGTGCCAGCAGCTTGACGGTTGCGGCTGAAGCTTTCTTT. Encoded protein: CASSLTVAAEAFF.

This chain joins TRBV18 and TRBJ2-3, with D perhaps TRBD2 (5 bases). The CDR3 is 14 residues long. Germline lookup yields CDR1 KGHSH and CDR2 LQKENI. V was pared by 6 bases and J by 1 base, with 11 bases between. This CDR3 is CASSPLAGTDTQYF. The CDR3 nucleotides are TGTGCCAGCTCCCCGCTAGCAGGCACAGATACGCAGTATTTT.

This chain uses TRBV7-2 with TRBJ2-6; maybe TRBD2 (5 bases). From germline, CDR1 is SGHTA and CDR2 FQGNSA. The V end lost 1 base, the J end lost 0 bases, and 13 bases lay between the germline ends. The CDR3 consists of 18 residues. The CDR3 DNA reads TGTGCCAGCAGCTTAGTAGAAGTCGGGGACTCTGGGGCCAACGTCCTGACTTTC. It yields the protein CASSLVEVGDSGANVLTF.

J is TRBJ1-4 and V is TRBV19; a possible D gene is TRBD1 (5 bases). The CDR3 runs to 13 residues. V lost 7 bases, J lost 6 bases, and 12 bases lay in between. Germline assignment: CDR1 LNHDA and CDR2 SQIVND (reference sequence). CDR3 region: CASTGGGDEKLFF. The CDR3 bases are TGTGCCAGTACTGGCGGAGGGGATGAAAAACTGTTTTTT.

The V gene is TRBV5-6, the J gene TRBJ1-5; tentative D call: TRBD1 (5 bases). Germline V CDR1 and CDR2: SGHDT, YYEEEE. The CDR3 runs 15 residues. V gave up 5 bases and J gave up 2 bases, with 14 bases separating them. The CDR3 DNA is TGTGCCAGCAGTGACAGAAGAGGAGGCAATCAGCCCCAGCATTTT. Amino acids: CASSDRRGGNQPQHF. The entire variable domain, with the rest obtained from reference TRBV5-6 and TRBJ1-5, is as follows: DAGVTQSPTHLIKTRGQQVTLRCSPKSGHDTVSWYQQALGQGPQFIFQYYEEEERQRGNFPDRFSGHQFPNYSSELNVNALLLGDSALYLCASSDRRGGNQPQHFGDGTRLSIL.

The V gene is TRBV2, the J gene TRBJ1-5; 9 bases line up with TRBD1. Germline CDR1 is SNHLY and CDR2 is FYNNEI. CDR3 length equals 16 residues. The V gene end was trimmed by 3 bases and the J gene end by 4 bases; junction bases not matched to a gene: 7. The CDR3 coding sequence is TGTGCCAGCAGTGAGGGTGGGACAGGGAGGAATCAGCCCCAGCATTTT. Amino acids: CASSEGGTGRNQPQHF.

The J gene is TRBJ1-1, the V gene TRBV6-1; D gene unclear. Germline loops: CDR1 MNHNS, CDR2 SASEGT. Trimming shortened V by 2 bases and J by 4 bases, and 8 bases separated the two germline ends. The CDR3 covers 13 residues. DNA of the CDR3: TGTGCCAGCAGTGAAAAGCGTAGCACTGAAGCTTTCTTT. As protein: CASSEKRSTEAFF.

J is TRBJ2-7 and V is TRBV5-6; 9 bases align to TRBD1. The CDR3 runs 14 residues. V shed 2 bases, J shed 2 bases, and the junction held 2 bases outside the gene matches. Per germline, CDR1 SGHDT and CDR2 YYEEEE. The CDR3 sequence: CASSFGQGTYEQYF. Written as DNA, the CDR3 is TGTGCCAGCAGCTTCGGACAGGGGACCTACGAGCAGTACTTC. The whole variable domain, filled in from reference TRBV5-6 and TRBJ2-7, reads DAGVTQSPTHLIKTRGQQVTLRCSPKSGHDTVSWYQQALGQGPQFIFQYYEEEERQRGNFPDRFSGHQFPNYSSELNVNALLLGDSALYLCASSFGQGTYEQYFGPGTRLTVT.

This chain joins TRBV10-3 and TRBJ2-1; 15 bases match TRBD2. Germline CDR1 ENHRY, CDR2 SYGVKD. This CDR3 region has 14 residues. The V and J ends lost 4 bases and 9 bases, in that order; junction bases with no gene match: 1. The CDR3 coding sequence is TGTGCCATCAGTGGGACTAGCGGGAGGGCTGAGCAGTTCTTC. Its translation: CAISGTSGRAEQFF.

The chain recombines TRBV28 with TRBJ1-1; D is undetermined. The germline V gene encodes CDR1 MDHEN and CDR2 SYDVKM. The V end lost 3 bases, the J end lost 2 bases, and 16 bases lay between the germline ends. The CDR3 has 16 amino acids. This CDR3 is CASSFVTRVINTEAFF. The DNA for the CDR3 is TGTGCCAGCAGTTTTGTGACGAGGGTTATTAACACTGAAGCTTTCTTT. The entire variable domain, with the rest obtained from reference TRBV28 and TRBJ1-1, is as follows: DVKVTQSSRYLVKRTGEKVFLECVQDMDHENMFWYRQDPGLGLRLIYFSYDVKMKEKGDIPEGYSVSREKKERFSLILESASTNQTSMYLCASSFVTRVINTEAFFGQGTRLTVV.

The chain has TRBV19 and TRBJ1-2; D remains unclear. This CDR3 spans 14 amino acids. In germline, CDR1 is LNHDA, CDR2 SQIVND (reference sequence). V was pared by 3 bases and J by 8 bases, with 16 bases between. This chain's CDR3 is CASSIGLVPRGYTF. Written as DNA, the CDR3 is TGTGCCAGTAGTATCGGACTGGTCCCGAGGGGCTACACCTTC.

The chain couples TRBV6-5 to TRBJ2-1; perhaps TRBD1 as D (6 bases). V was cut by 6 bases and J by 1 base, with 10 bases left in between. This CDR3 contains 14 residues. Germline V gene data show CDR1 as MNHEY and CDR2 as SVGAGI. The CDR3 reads CASRSGESYNEQFF. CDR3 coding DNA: TGTGCCAGCAGATCAGGGGAGTCCTACAATGAGCAGTTCTTC.

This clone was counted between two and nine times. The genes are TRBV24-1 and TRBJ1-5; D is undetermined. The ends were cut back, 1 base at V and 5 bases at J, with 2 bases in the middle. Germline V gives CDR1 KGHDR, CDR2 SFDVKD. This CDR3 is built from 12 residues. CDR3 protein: CATSDFDQPQHF. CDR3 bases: TGTGCCACCAGTGATTTCGATCAGCCCCAGCATTTT.

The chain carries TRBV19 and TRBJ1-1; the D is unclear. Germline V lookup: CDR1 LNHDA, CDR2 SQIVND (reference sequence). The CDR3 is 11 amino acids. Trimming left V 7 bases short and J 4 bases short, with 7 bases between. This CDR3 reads CASTRGTEAFF. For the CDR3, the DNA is TGTGCCAGTACCCGGGGCACTGAAGCTTTCTTT.

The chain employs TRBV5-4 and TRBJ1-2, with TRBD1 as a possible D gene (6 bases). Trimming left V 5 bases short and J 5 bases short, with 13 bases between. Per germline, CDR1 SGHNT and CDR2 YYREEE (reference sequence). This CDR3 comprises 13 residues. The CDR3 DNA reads TGTGCCAGCAGTCGGGACACCGAGTATGGCTACACCTTC. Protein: CASSRDTEYGYTF.

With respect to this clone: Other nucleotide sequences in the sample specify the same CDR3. This CDR3 is CASSLGGSSYNEQFF. In DNA, the CDR3 is TGTGCCAGCAGTTTGGGCGGGAGCTCCTACAATGAGCAGTTCTTC. The chain has TRBV27 and TRBJ2-1; 7 positions match TRBD2. The CDR3 loop spans 15 amino acids. The V gene's germline CDR1 is MNHEY and CDR2 SMNVEV (reference sequence). V lost 3 bases and J lost 0; bases outside the gene matches: 2.